The 29 T cell receptor beta chains given below trace back to one sample, sequenced in a study of T cell responses to AZD1222 COVID-19 vaccine. Only in-frame clones appear in the TCRdb table, and some are missing; sequencing was by immunoSEQ multiplex PCR. Of roughly 100,000 clones listed, 90% are singletons. Here the sequenced sample was peripheral blood, taken on day 0 of AZD1222 vaccination. The receptors derive from an adult in good health.

This chain uses TRBV13 with TRBJ2-1; D remains ambiguous. V was shortened by 5 bases and J by 5 bases, with 16 bases between the two germline ends. CDR1 is PRHDT, CDR2 FYEKMQ, per germline (reference sequence). The CDR3 is made up of 15 amino acids. CDR3 in amino acids: CASSPSGSSNNEQFF. DNA for the CDR3: TGTGCCAGCAGCCCATCCGGTAGCTCGAACAATGAGCAGTTCTTC.

The chain links TRBV6-5 to TRBJ1-5, with 7 bases aligning to TRBD1. CDR1 MNHEY and CDR2 SVGAGI come from the germline V gene. V gave up 6 bases and J gave up 2 bases; unmatched junction bases: 7. The CDR3 runs to 15 residues. This chain's CDR3 is CASSGTERGNQPQHF. CDR3 DNA sequence: TGTGCCAGCAGCGGGACAGAAAGGGGCAATCAGCCCCAGCATTTT.

This clone was detected only a few times. The chain employs TRBV3-1 (or the pseudogene TRBV3-2) and TRBJ1-2; TRBD1 might be the D (5 bases). Between the trimmed V and J ends, which lost 2 bases and 4 bases, there was a span of 17 bases. Looked up from germline, CDR1 is LGHDT and CDR2 is YNNKEL (reference sequence). The CDR3 is 16 amino acids. The CDR3 loop reads CASSQSQGGRGYGYTF. CDR3 nucleotides: TGTGCCAGCAGCCAATCTCAGGGCGGTCGTGGCTATGGCTACACCTTC.

The genes are TRBV2 and TRBJ2-7; D is tentatively TRBD1 or TRBD2 (7 bases each). Germline lookup yields CDR1 SNHLY and CDR2 FYNNEI. The CDR3 runs 15 residues. V lost 8 bases and J lost 7, with 24 bases in between. This chain's CDR3 is CASARAGGGVYEQYF. The DNA for the CDR3 is TGTGCCAGCGCACGAGCAGGGGGAGGGGTCTATGAGCAGTACTTC.

This chain joins TRBV5-1 and TRBJ1-2; weak D call: TRBD1 (5 bases). Per germline, CDR1 SGHRS and CDR2 YFSETQ. V lost 2 bases and J 3 bases, leaving 8 bases between the germline ends. The CDR3 consists of 13 residues. The CDR3 DNA reads as TGCGCCAGCAGCTTTGACAGCGACTATGGCTACACCTTC. Its protein is CASSFDSDYGYTF.

This chain joins TRBV18 and TRBJ2-7; a possible D gene is TRBD1 (6 bases). This CDR3 spans 13 amino acids. V was pared by 4 bases and J by 1 base, with 8 bases between. From germline, CDR1 is KGHSH and CDR2 LQKENI. The CDR3, as DNA: TGTGCCAGCTCACGGGACATATCCTACGAGCAGTACTTC. It translates to CASSRDISYEQYF.

The V and J genes are TRBV5-4 and TRBJ2-1, with a possible D match to TRBD2 (5 bases). The CDR3 is made up of 12 amino acids. The ends were cut back, 3 bases at V and 9 bases at J, with 10 bases in the middle. Germline CDR1 and CDR2: SGHNT and YYREEE (reference sequence). The CDR3 DNA reads as TGTGCCAGCAGCTCCCTGGCGGGTGAGCAGTTCTTC. Amino acids: CASSSLAGEQFF.

The chain employs TRBV19 and TRBJ2-2; no clear D gene. Germline values: CDR1 LNHDA, CDR2 SQIVND (reference sequence). V gave up 2 bases and J gave up 2 bases, with 12 bases separating them. The CDR3 loop spans 16 amino acids. The chain's CDR3 is CASSIMGSLNTGELFF. As DNA, the CDR3 is TGTGCCAGTAGTATAATGGGATCATTAAACACCGGGGAGCTGTTTTTT.

V usage is TRBV19 and J usage is TRBJ2-3, with D possibly being TRBD2 (7 bases). The germline V and J ends were trimmed by 3 bases and 4 bases, with 20 bases remaining between them. The CDR3 runs 17 residues. Germline CDR1 is LNHDA and CDR2 is SQIVND (reference sequence). CDR3 sequence: CASSIGMWGGLSDTQYF. The CDR3 region has the DNA TGTGCCAGTAGTATCGGGATGTGGGGGGGCCTGTCAGATACGCAGTATTTT.

V usage is TRBV19 and J usage is TRBJ1-6; D gene uncertain. From germline, CDR1 is LNHDA and CDR2 SQIVND (reference sequence). V lost 5 bases and J lost 8, with 10 bases in between. The CDR3 contains 13 residues. The CDR3, as DNA: TGTGCCAGTAGTGAATGGGGTGATTCACCCCTCCACTTT. Translating gives CASSEWGDSPLHF.

The genes are TRBV4-1 and TRBJ1-5; 10 nucleotides align to TRBD1. The ends lost 2 bases at V and 7 bases at J; junction bases unmatched: 5. The CDR3 consists of 15 residues. The germline V gene has CDR1 MGHRA and CDR2 YSYEKL. The CDR3 nucleotides are TGCGCCAGCAGCCAATCGGGACAGGGGACACAGCCCCAGCATTTT. Translated: CASSQSGQGTQPQHF.

The V call is TRBV30, the J call TRBJ1-4, with 9 bases aligning to TRBD1. V lost 5 bases to trimming and J lost 0 bases; unmatched junction nucleotides: 4. CDR1 is GTSNPN, CDR2 SVGIG, per germline (reference sequence). The CDR3 covers 15 residues. The chain's CDR3 is CAWSQGAATNEKLFF. The CDR3 DNA reads as TGTGCCTGGTCACAGGGGGCGGCAACTAATGAAAAACTGTTTTTT.

This clone was recorded once. The genes are TRBV18 and TRBJ2-5; a weak D match, TRBD1 (6 bases). CDR1 and CDR2 (germline): KGHSH, LQKENI. This CDR3 is built from 13 residues. V lost 3 bases and J 1 base, leaving 6 bases between the germline ends. The chain's CDR3 is CASSPTGQETQYF. CDR3 DNA sequence: TGTGCCAGCTCACCGACAGGCCAAGAGACCCAGTACTTC.

This clone was recorded once. This chain uses TRBV11-2 with TRBJ2-7, with TRBD1 matching over 8 bases. This CDR3 has 15 residues. Per germline, CDR1 SGHAT and CDR2 FQNNGV. V lost 3 bases to trimming and J lost 3 bases; unmatched junction nucleotides: 7. CDR3 residues: CASSFSDRGLYEQYF. CDR3 coding DNA: TGTGCCAGCAGCTTTTCAGACAGGGGTCTCTACGAGCAGTACTTC.

Written as DNA, the CDR3 is TGCGCCAGCAGCCAAGAGGGCGTCTCTGGGGCCAACGTCCTGACTTTC. Its translation: CASSQEGVSGANVLTF. The V and J genes are TRBV4-3 and TRBJ2-6, with D uncertain. The CDR3 contains 16 residues. CDR1 is LGHNA, CDR2 YSLEER, per germline. Between the trimmed V and J ends, which lost 0 bases and 0 bases, there was a span of 6 bases.

V is TRBV2 and J is TRBJ1-1, with no clear D. The CDR3 is 14 amino acids. V lost 3 bases and J lost 2, with 10 bases in between. Looked up from germline, CDR1 is SNHLY and CDR2 is FYNNEI. CDR3 residues: CASSDGRGNTEAFF. In DNA, the CDR3 is TGTGCCAGCAGTGATGGGCGGGGAAACACTGAAGCTTTCTTT.

The rearrangement joins TRBV29-1 to TRBJ2-5; maybe TRBD1 (5 bases). V gave up 5 bases and J gave up 4 bases, with 17 bases separating them. The CDR3 is 14 residues long. Germline V lookup: CDR1 SQVTM, CDR2 ANQGSEA. The CDR3 bases are TGCAGCGTTCTGGCGATTCAGGGCCTAGAGACCCAGTACTTC. Translating it yields CSVLAIQGLETQYF. The full variable domain, with the rest looked up from reference TRBV29-1 and TRBJ2-5, is SAVISQKPSRDICQRGTSLTIQCQVDSQVTMMFWYRQQPGQSLTLIATANQGSEATYESGFVIDKFPISRPNLTFSTLTVSNMSPEDSSIYLCSVLAIQGLETQYFGPGTRLLVL.

A remark on this clone: Additional DNA sequences in this sample encode the identical CDR3. This chain links TRBV12-3 or TRBV12-4 with TRBJ2-2; D possibly corresponds to TRBD2 (6 bases). The CDR3 contains 12 residues. V lost 8 bases and J lost 4, with 8 bases in between. Here the CDR3 DNA reads TGTGCCAGCCGGCGGGGCACCGGGGAGCTGTTTTTT. Protein: CASRRGTGELFF.

The CDR3 here is CAAQEGAEGYTF. The CDR3 DNA sequence: TGTGCCGCGCAAGAGGGGGCGGAGGGCTACACCTTC. The gene calls are TRBV7-9 and TRBJ1-2; 7 nucleotides line up with TRBD1. The V segment lost 11 bases and the J segment 8 bases; nucleotides outside the gene matches: 11. Germline V gives CDR1 SEHNR, CDR2 FQNEAQ (reference sequence). This CDR3 comprises 12 residues. The complete variable domain, with remaining parts taken from reference TRBV7-9 and TRBJ1-2, reads DTGVSQNPRHKITKRGQNVTFRCDPISEHNRLYWYRQTLGQGPEFLTYFQNEAQLEKSRLLSDRFSAERPKGSFSTLEIQRTEQGDSAMYLCAAQEGAEGYTFGSGTRLTVV.

This sequence joins TRBV15 and TRBJ2-7; a possible D gene is TRBD1 (5 bases). Germline lookup yields CDR1 LNHNV and CDR2 YYDKDF (reference sequence). The germline V and J ends were trimmed by 1 base and 4 bases, with 14 bases remaining between them. There are 15 residues in the CDR3. CDR3 coding DNA: TGTGCCACCAGCAGAGCCGGGTCAGGGAAATACGAGCAGTACTTC. It specifies CATSRAGSGKYEQYF.

The chain uses TRBV6-5 and TRBJ1-2; TRBD1 agrees at 7 bases. The trim removed 7 bases at V and 0 bases at J, leaving 8 bases unmatched. CDR3 length: 15 residues. CDR1 and CDR2 from the germline V gene are MNHEY and SVGAGI. CDR3 DNA: TGTGCCAGCACCCTGGGGGACAGTTCTAACTATGGCTACACCTTC. Translation: CASTLGDSSNYGYTF.

The V and J genes are TRBV6-5 and TRBJ1-2; TRBD1 agrees at 7 bases. V lost 7 bases and J lost 8; bases outside the gene matches: 13. This CDR3 is 14 amino acids long. Germline lookup yields CDR1 MNHEY and CDR2 SVGAGI. CDR3 DNA sequence: TGTGCCAGCACCCGACAGGGAGAACTATGGGGCTACACCTTC. Translated, it gives CASTRQGELWGYTF.

The genes are TRBV5-4 and TRBJ1-1, with a weak D call TRBD1 (6 bases). V gave up 0 bases and J gave up 5 bases, with 14 bases separating them. The length of the CDR3 is 15 residues. The germline V gene encodes CDR1 SGHNT and CDR2 YYREEE (reference sequence). This chain's CDR3 is CASSLVGGLWTEAFF. CDR3 DNA sequence: TGTGCCAGCAGCTTGGTTGGGGGGCTATGGACTGAAGCTTTCTTT.

The chain links TRBV19 to TRBJ2-1; 7 nucleotides line up with TRBD2. Trimming removed 7 bases from V and 5 bases from J; junction bases left unmatched: 11. Per germline, CDR1 LNHDA and CDR2 SQIVND (reference sequence). The CDR3 length is 15 residues. As DNA, the CDR3 is TGTGCCAGTACCAAATTGGGGGGGAGGAACAATGAGCAGTTCTTC. This codes for CASTKLGGRNNEQFF.

This rearrangement joins TRBV7-3 to TRBJ1-2, with D possibly TRBD1 on 6 matching bases. The V gene lost 5 bases and the J gene lost 8 bases, with 12 bases spanning the gap. The length of the CDR3 is 12 residues. Looked up from germline, CDR1 is SGHTA and CDR2 is FQGTGA. The CDR3 region has the DNA TGTGCCAGCAGCGCACAGGGTTTCGGCTACACCTTC. Its protein product is CASSAQGFGYTF.

The chain employs TRBV9 and TRBJ1-2; tentatively, D is TRBD1 (6 bases). The CDR3 has 19 residues. V was cut by 3 bases and J by 2 bases, with 26 bases left in between. In germline, CDR1 is SGDLS, CDR2 YYNGEE. The CDR3 region has the DNA TGTGCCAGCAGCGGACTAGGTGGCTTAGCTAGGGGGTCCAACTATGGCTACACCTTC. Its protein is CASSGLGGLARGSNYGYTF. The full variable domain, completed using reference TRBV9 and TRBJ1-2, is DSGVTQTPKHLITATGQRVTLRCSPRSGDLSVYWYQQSLDQGLQFLIQYYNGEERAKGNILERFSAQQFPDLHSELNLSSLELGDSALYFCASSGLGGLARGSNYGYTFGSGTRLTVV.

This chain joins TRBV6-1 and TRBJ1-6; possible D gene TRBD1, 6 bases. Germline-derived CDR1 and CDR2 are MNHNS and SASEGT. There are 13 residues in the CDR3. The ends were cut back, 3 bases at V and 14 bases at J, with 14 bases in the middle. This CDR3 is CASSDQQWTALHF. CDR3 DNA: TGTGCCAGCAGTGACCAGCAATGGACAGCCCTCCACTTT.

The V and J genes are TRBV25-1 and TRBJ2-7; no reliable D call. Looked up from germline, CDR1 is MGHDK and CDR2 is SYGVNS. The CDR3 spans 13 residues. Trimming took off 3 bases at V and 6 bases at J, with 12 bases between the two ends. The CDR3 sequence: CASSDRDRPEQYF. CDR3 in DNA: TGTGCCAGCAGTGATCGCGACCGTCCCGAGCAGTACTTC.

In this sample, this clone turned up once. This sample includes further DNA sequences coding for the same CDR3. V is TRBV7-9 and J is TRBJ1-1; D ambiguous. The germline V gene has CDR1 SEHNR and CDR2 FQNEAQ (reference sequence). The CDR3 extends over 11 amino acids. V lost 1 base and J 8 bases, leaving 5 bases between the germline ends. CDR3 amino acids: CASSLGGEAFF. The CDR3 nucleotides read TGTGCCAGCAGCTTAGGGGGAGAAGCTTTCTTT.